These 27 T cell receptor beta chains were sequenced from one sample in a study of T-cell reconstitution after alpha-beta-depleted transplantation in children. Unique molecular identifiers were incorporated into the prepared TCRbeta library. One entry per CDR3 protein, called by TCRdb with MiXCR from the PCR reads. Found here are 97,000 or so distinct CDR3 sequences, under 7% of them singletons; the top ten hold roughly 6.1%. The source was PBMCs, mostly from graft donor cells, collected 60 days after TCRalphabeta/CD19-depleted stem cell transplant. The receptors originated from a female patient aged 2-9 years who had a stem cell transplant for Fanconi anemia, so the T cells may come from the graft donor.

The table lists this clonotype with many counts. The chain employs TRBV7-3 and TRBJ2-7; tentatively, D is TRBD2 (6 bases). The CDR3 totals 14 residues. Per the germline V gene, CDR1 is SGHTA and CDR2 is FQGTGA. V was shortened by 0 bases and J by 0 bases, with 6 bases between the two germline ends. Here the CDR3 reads CASSLTRDSYEQYF. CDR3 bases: TGTGCCAGCAGCTTAACGCGGGACTCCTACGAGCAGTACTTC.

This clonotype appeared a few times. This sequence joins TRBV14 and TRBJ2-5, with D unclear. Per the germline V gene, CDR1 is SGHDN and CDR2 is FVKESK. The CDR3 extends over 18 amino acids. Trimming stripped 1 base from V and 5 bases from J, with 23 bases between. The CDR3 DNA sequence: TGTGCCAGCAGCCAAGCTAGGCAGGCCAAAAGAGCCCTGGAGACCCAGTACTTC. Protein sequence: CASSQARQAKRALETQYF.

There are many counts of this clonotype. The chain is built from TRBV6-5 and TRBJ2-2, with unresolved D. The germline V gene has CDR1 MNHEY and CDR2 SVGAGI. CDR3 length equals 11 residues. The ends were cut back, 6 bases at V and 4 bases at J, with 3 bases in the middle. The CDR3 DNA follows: TGTGCCAGCAGGCGCACCGGGGAGCTGTTTTTT. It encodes CASRRTGELFF.

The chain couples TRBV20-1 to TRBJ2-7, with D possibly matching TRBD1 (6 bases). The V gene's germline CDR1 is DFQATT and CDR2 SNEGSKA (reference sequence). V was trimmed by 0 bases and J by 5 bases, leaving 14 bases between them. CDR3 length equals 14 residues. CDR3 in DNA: TGCAGTGCTAGAGACACCAAACAGGGCCACGAGCAGTACTTC. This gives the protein CSARDTKQGHEQYF.

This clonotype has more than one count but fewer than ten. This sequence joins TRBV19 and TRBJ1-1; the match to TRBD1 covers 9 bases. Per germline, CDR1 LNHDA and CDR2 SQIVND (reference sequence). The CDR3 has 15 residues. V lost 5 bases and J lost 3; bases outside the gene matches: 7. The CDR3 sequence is CASSLHRGRDTEAFF. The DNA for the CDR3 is TGTGCCAGTAGTCTGCACAGGGGGCGCGACACTGAAGCTTTCTTT.

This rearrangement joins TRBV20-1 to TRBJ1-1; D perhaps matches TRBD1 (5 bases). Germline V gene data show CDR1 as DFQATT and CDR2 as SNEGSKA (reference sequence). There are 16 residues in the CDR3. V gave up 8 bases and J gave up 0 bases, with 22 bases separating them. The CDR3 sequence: CSSPEAGVGMNTEAFF. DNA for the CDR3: TGCAGTTCACCGGAGGCGGGGGTGGGCATGAACACTGAAGCTTTCTTT.

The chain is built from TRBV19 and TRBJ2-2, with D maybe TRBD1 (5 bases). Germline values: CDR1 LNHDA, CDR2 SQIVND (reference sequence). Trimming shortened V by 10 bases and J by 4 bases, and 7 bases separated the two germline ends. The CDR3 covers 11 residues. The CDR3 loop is CANDSTGELFF. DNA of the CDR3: TGTGCCAACGACAGCACCGGGGAGCTGTTTTTT.

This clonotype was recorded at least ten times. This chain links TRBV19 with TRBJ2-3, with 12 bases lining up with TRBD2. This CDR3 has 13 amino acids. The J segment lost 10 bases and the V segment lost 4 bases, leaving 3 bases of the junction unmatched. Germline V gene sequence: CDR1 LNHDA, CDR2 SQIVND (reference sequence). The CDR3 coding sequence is TGTGCCAGTAGTAGGACTAGCGGGAAGTCGCAGTATTTT. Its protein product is CASSRTSGKSQYF.

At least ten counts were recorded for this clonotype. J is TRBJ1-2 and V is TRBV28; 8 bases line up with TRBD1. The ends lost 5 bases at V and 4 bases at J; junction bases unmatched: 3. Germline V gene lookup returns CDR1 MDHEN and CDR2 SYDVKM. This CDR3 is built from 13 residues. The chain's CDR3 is CASSHGQGYGYTF. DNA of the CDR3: TGTGCCAGCAGTCATGGACAGGGCTATGGCTACACCTTC.

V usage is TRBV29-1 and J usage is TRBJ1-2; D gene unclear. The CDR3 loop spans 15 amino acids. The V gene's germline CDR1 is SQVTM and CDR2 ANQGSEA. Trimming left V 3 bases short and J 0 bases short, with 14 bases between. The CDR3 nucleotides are TGCAGCGTTGAGAGACCGATACACCCTAACTATGGCTACACCTTC. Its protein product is CSVERPIHPNYGYTF.

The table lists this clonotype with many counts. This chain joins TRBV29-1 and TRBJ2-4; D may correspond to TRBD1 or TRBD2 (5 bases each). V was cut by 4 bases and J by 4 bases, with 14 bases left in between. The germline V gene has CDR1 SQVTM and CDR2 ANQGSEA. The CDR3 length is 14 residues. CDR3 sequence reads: CSVVPGTVKNIQYF. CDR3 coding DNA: TGCAGCGTTGTCCCCGGGACCGTGAAAAACATTCAGTACTTC.

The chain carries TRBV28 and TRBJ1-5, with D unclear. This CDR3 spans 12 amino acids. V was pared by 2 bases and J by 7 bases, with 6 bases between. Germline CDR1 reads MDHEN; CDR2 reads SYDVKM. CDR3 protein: CASSLLEQPQHF. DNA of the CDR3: TGTGCCAGCAGTTTACTAGAGCAGCCCCAGCATTTT.

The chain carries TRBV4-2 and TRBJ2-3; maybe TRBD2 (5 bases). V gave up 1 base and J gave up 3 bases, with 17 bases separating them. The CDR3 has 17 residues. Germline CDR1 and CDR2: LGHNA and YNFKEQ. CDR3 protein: CASSQVLREGGTDTQYF. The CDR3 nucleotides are TGTGCCAGCAGCCAAGTCCTACGTGAGGGCGGAACAGATACGCAGTATTTT.

The CDR3 nucleotides are TGTGCCAGCAGCTTCGACAGGGGGCCAACTAATGAAAAACTGTTTTTT. Translation gives CASSFDRGPTNEKLFF. The chain is built from TRBV7-9 and TRBJ1-4; the match to TRBD1 covers 10 bases. The length of the CDR3 is 16 residues. V gave up 3 bases and J gave up 0 bases; unmatched junction bases: 1. The germline V gene encodes CDR1 SEHNR and CDR2 FQNEAQ (reference sequence). The full variable domain, in which reference TRBV7-9 and TRBJ1-4 provide the parts outside the CDR3, is DTGVSQNPRHKITKRGQNVTFRCDPISEHNRLYWYRQTLGQGPEFLTYFQNEAQLEKSRLLSDRFSAERPKGSFSTLEIQRTEQGDSAMYLCASSFDRGPTNEKLFFGSGTQLSVL.

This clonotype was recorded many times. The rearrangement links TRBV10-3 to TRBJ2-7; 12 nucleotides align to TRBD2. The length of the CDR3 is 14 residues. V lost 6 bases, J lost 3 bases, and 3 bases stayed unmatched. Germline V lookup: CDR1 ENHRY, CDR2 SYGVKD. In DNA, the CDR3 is TGTGCCATCAGCGCTAGCGGGAGGGTCTACGAGCAGTACTTC. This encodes CAISASGRVYEQYF.

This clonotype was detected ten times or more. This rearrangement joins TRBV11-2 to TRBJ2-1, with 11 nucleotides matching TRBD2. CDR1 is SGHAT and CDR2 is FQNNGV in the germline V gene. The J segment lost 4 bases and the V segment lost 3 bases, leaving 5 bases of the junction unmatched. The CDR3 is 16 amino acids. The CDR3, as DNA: TGTGCCAGCAGCTTCGCACTAGCGGGGGCATACAATGAGCAGTTCTTC. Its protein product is CASSFALAGAYNEQFF.

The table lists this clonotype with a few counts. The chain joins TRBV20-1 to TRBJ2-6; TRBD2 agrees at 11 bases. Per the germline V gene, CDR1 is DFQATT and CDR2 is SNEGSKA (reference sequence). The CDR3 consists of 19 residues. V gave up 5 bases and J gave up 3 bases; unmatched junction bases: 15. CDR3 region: CSARRLAGQRMGGANVLTF. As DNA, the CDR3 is TGCAGTGCTCGACGACTAGCGGGACAGAGAATGGGTGGGGCCAACGTCCTGACTTTC.

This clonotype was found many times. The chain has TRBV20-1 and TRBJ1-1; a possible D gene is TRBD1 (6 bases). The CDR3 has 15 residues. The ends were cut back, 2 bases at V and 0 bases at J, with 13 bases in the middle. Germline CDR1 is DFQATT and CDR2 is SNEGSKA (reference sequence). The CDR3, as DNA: TGCAGTGCTAGAAAGGCTGACAGGATGAACACTGAAGCTTTCTTT. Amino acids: CSARKADRMNTEAFF.

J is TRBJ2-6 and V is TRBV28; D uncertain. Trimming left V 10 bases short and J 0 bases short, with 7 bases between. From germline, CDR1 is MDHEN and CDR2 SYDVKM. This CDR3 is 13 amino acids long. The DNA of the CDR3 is TGTGCCACCCATAACTCTGGGGCCAACGTCCTGACTTTC. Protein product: CATHNSGANVLTF.

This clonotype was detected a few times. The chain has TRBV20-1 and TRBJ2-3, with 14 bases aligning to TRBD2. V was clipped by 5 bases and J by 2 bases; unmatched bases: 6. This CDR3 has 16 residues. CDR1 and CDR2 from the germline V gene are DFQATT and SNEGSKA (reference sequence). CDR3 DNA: TGCAGTGCTGAGACTAGCGGGGGGGCCGTCACAGATACGCAGTATTTT. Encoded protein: CSAETSGGAVTDTQYF.

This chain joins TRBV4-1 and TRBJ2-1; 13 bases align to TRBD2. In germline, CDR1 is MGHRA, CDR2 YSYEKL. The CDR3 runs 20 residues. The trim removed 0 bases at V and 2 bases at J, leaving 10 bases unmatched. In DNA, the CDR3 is TGCGCCAGCAGCCAAGATCCGGGACTAGCGGGGCCCCACCCCTACAATGAGCAGTTCTTC. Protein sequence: CASSQDPGLAGPHPYNEQFF.

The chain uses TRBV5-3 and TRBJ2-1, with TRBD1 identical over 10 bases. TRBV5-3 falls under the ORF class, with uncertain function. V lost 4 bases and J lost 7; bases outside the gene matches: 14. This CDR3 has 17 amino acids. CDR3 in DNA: TGTGCCAGAAGCCCCCCCGGCCGGGACAGGGGTGTAAATGAGCAGTTCTTC. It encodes CARSPPGRDRGVNEQFF.

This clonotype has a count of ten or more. The CDR3 reads CASSRRGAMDTQYF. CDR3 bases: TGTGCCAGCAGCCGGCGGGGGGCTATGGATACGCAGTATTTT. V and J are TRBV3-1 and TRBJ2-3; 8 bases align to TRBD2. V lost 4 bases and J lost 6; bases outside the gene matches: 6. In germline, CDR1 is LGHDT, CDR2 YNNKEL (reference sequence). The CDR3 extends over 14 amino acids.

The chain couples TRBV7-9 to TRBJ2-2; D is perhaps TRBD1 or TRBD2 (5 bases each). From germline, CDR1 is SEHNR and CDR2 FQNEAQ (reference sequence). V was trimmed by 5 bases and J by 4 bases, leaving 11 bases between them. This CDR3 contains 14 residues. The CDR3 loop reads CASSQAGTTGELFF. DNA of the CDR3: TGTGCCAGCAGCCAAGCCGGGACCACCGGGGAGCTGTTTTTT.

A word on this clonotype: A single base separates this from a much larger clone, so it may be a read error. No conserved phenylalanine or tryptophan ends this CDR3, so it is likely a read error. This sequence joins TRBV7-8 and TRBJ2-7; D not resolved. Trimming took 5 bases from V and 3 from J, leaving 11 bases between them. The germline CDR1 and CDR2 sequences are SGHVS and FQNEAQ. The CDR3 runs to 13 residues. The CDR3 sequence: CASSASSGYEQYC. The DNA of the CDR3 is TGTGCCAGCAGCGCCTCGTCGGGCTACGAGCAGTACTGC.

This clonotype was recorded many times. CDR3 protein: CSVETARSAQYF. The CDR3 nucleotides read TGCAGTGTTGAGACAGCTCGGTCGGCCCAGTACTTC. The chain combines TRBV20-1 with TRBJ2-5; possible D gene TRBD1, 5 bases. Germline V lookup: CDR1 DFQATT, CDR2 SNEGSKA (reference sequence). The CDR3 has 12 residues. Deletions cut 7 bases from V and 9 bases from J, with 18 bases between.

For the CDR3, the DNA is TGTGCCAGTAGTTGGGGTTCGGAACTCCACACCGGGGAGCTGTTTTTT. Amino acids: CASSWGSELHTGELFF. The chain joins TRBV19 to TRBJ2-2; D unclear. The length of the CDR3 is 16 residues. Trimming took 5 bases from V and 3 from J, leaving 16 bases between them. The germline gives CDR1 LNHDA, CDR2 SQIVND (reference sequence).